Here is one T cell receptor beta chain with its context. Antigen specificity is unknown. The sample comes from a study of T-cell memory formation after mild COVID-19. Study context: TCR clusters showed largely donor specificity.

Study conclusions and caveats: Those CD4+ clones that contracted were mainly in CM and EM (CD8+ ones in EMRA). Memory from before infection featured some responding clones, which suggests cross-reactive memory joined. While clones contracting from day 15 to 85 were balanced between CD4 and CD8, later expanders leaned CD4+.

Each CDR3 protein is one row after TCRdb ran MiXCR on the 5' RACE reads. This table has 400,000 to 550,000 distinct CDR3 sequences, around a quarter appearing once. CDR1 SGHTA and CDR2 FQGNSA come from the germline V gene. The V end was cut by 1 base, the J end by 5 bases, with 16 bases between. The length of the CDR3 is 16 residues. This rearrangement joins TRBV7-2 to TRBJ2-3, with D tentatively TRBD2 (5 bases). Sequenced input: PBMCs or a T cell subset sorted from them (not recorded which). This receptor was obtained from an adult woman who had mild COVID-19 (a few samples of this study predate the infection). Cell type and time point are not known. The CDR3 nucleotides read TGTGCCAGCAGCTTAGGCCAGGCGGGTGGGCAAGATACGCAGTATTTT. It translates to CASSLGQAGGQDTQYF.